Below are 9 T cell receptor beta chains sequenced from a single sample in a study of CD8+CD57+ T cells in acquired aplastic anemia. Genomic DNA, the template, was used for profiling of the TCR beta VDJ and CDR3. TCRdb re-analysed the reads in MiXCR, keeping a single row per CDR3 protein. This sample has hundreds of thousands of distinct CDR3 sequences; about two thirds occur once, and the top ten carry 4%. The sequenced material came from sorted CD4+, CD8+, or CD8+CD57+ T cells (not recorded which) from PBMCs. The receptors were sampled from a human donor in good health, serving as a control.

The genes are TRBV7-8 and TRBJ1-2; 10 bases match TRBD1. The CDR3 has 18 residues. Per the germline V gene, CDR1 is SGHVS and CDR2 is FQNEAQ. V lost 5 bases to trimming and J lost 4 bases; unmatched junction nucleotides: 16. The CDR3 loop is CASSAFRDRGNLSYGYTF. The DNA for the CDR3 is TGTGCCAGCAGCGCGTTTAGGGACAGGGGAAACTTAAGCTATGGCTACACCTTC.

This sequence joins TRBV20-1 and TRBJ1-5, with TRBD1 identical over 8 bases. J lost 3 bases, V lost 3 bases, and 10 bases had no gene match. Germline V gives CDR1 DFQATT, CDR2 SNEGSKA (reference sequence). The CDR3 sequence is 16 residues long. The DNA for the CDR3 is TGCAGTGCTAGTAATGACCCGGGACAGGACAATCAGCCCCAGCATTTT. It specifies CSASNDPGQDNQPQHF.

The chain combines TRBV5-1 with TRBJ2-2; D is perhaps TRBD2 (6 bases). V dropped 4 bases and J dropped 4 bases, with 14 bases sitting between them. CDR3 size: 15 residues. CDR1 is SGHRS and CDR2 is YFSETQ in the germline V gene. The CDR3: CASSRLEGITGELFF. The DNA of the CDR3 is TGCGCCAGCAGCCGGCTGGAGGGTATCACCGGGGAGCTGTTTTTT.

This chain connects TRBV7-2 to TRBJ2-1, with D perhaps TRBD1 or TRBD2 (6 bases each). V was cut by 9 bases and J by 5 bases, with 20 bases left in between. Germline V gives CDR1 SGHTA, CDR2 FQGNSA. The CDR3 has 15 residues. The CDR3 nucleotides read TGTGCCAGTAGTATCTCCGGGGGCAATCACAATGAGCAGTTCTTC. It encodes CASSISGGNHNEQFF.

The chain is built from TRBV7-3 and TRBJ1-1; 8 bases fit TRBD1. Unmatched junction bases numbered 11, after V lost 5 bases and J lost 3 bases. Germline loops: CDR1 SGHTA, CDR2 FQGTGA. The CDR3 is made up of 16 amino acids. In DNA form, the CDR3 reads TGTGCCAGCAGCCCGACCGAGCAGGGGGCGGACACTGAAGCTTTCTTT. It codes for CASSPTEQGADTEAFF.

As to this clonotype: Relative to the germline gene, one junction end is altered; a read error may explain this. The chain joins TRBV9 to TRBJ2-5; D is unclear. Germline V gene sequence: CDR1 SGDLS, CDR2 YYNGEE. The CDR3 loop spans 12 amino acids. DNA of the CDR3: TGCGCCAGCAGCTTGGGCATGCCGAGTAAGTACTTC. It codes for CASSLGMPSKYF.

This clonotype has more than one count but fewer than ten. The J gene is TRBJ1-4, the V gene TRBV7-8; D remains ambiguous. Trimming shortened V by 0 bases and J by 8 bases, and 13 bases separated the two germline ends. The CDR3 runs 15 residues. From germline, CDR1 is SGHVS and CDR2 FQNEAQ. This chain's CDR3 is CASSLAAGPGEKLFF. CDR3 sequence (DNA): TGTGCCAGCAGCTTAGCGGCAGGTCCGGGGGAAAAACTGTTTTTT.

J is TRBJ1-5 and V is TRBV7-2; D possibly corresponds to TRBD1 (6 bases). Germline V gene sequence: CDR1 SGHTA, CDR2 FQGNSA. The CDR3 has 15 amino acids. V was trimmed by 5 bases and J by 13 bases, leaving 24 bases between them. The CDR3 DNA is TGTGCCAGCAGCCTCCAACCCGGACAGAAGCGCGAGCAGCATTTT. This translates into CASSLQPGQKREQHF.

With regard to this clonotype: As the CDR3 is not closed by the conserved phenylalanine or tryptophan, this likely results from a read error. The rearrangement uses TRBV4-2 and TRBJ1-5; D gene unclear. Germline loops: CDR1 LGHNA, CDR2 YNFKEQ. The CDR3 extends over 15 amino acids. V lost 1 base to trimming and J lost 0 bases, with 7 bases between them. The CDR3 is CASSQVLASNQPQHY. The CDR3 DNA is TGTGCCAGCAGCCAAGTTTTGGCTAGCAATCAGCCCCAGCATTAT.